This TCR beta chain was captured by sequencing in a study of blood T cell repertoires in COVID-19 (dated by TCRdb to between 2020 and 2021). With respect to the entire study: Collaborator samples came from the United States, Italy and Spain and covered acute and convalescent phases of COVID-19. The prospective study material was composed of cDNA or gDNA derived from T cells, B-cell-depleted T cells, or PBMCs. The dataset comprised deeply sampled blood TCRbeta repertoires from subjects exposed to, actively infected with, or recovered from COVID-19. A freely available public database, intended as a resource for researchers studying the immune response to SARS-CoV-2, is where the repertoires were released. The samples were drawn from the first 160 participants of the ongoing ImmuneRACE study and from 950 to 1,500 subjects provided by 6 global collaborators. Sample metadata almost always included a de-identified subject ID, COVID-19 status, age in years and sex. Where HLA class I and class II types were available, the types were taken from metadata supplied by the sample provider, not from assay-based typing.

CDR1 SGHNT and CDR2 YYREEE were looked up in the germline V gene (reference sequence). Trimming takes 10 bases from V and 7 bases from J, and the germline ends sit 21 bases apart. The cysteine opens and the phenylalanine closes a CDR3 of 14 amino acids. Only the CDR3 part of the read is kept: 42 bases, read in frame from the first base. Participants in the prospective study were aged roughly 18 to 95 years, lived in 24 United States geographic areas, and enrolled through a virtual design. To assign participants to cohorts, the prospective study relied on clinical history that participants themselves reported in a screening survey and a study questionnaire. In the prospective study, whole blood, serum and a nasopharyngeal or oropharyngeal swab were collected from each participant by mobile phlebotomists. Participants in the prospective study had the option to provide additional blood draws and questionnaires over a roughly 2-month period. Before DNA extraction, blood samples from the prospective study were shipped at room temperature or frozen.

TCRbeta CDR3 regions were amplified from genomic DNA by means of the immunoSEQ Assay, a bias-controlled multiplex PCR. In the paper's pipeline: The number of nucleated cells in each sample was estimated from the amplification of reference gene primers within the assay. Sequence reads were collapsed and filtered to measure the absolute abundance of every unique TCRbeta CDR3 rearrangement. For each sample, productive Simpson clonality was calculated as the square root of Simpson's diversity index across productive rearrangements. What TCRdb holds here is the immuneACCESS table cut down to in-frame rearrangements. Part of the clones is not present; checked against another copy, under half of the missing clones reflect an unresolved V gene, and the others are unexplained. Clone size and V and J calls were adopted from that table, with D and trimming inferred from the DNA. This sample has approximately 150,000 clones in its table, and roughly 80% of those were observed once. The ten largest clones take up about 5% of the sample.

Worth noting for this clone: Its antigen is still unknown. There are no base qualities to consult, and no much larger clone falls within one base.

General conclusions and limits of the study: The amount of clinical and demographic metadata varied by source and participant and was provided uncurated.

The chain joins TRBV5-4 to TRBJ2-1; there is no confident call for the D gene. The specimen sequenced was PBMCs or T cells enriched from blood (not recorded which). The receptor's source is a middle-aged woman with acute COVID-19. The CDR3 here reads CAFSAKFGSNEQFF. The DNA reads TGTGCCTTCTCGGCGAAGTTCGGGTCGAATGAGCAGTTCTTC.